Listed below are T cell receptor beta chains from one sample, sequenced in a study of blood T cell repertoires in COVID-19. Here immunoSEQ multiplex PCR was the method, and the copy in TCRdb shows in-frame clones only, minus some. Of hundreds of thousands of clones listed, roughly 90% are singletons. The sample was PBMCs or T cells enriched from blood (not recorded which). All receptors come from a woman aged 40 to 55 who had recovered from COVID-19. The CDR3 runs from the conserved cysteine through the conserved F or W. Each record gives: V gene, clone size, D gene, J gene, CDR3 DNA, CDR3 protein. D genes are given only for firm matches. Expanded clones are given a class, and other clones once, few, many or no size at all.

TRBV7-2	.	TRBD1	TRBJ2-5	TGTGCCAGCAGCGGAAGACAGGGACAGACCCAGTACTTC	CASSGRQGQTQYF
TRBV7-2	few	TRBD1	TRBJ1-3	TGTGCCAGCAGCTTAGGGGCAGGGGGCGGAAACACCATATATTTT	CASSLGAGGGNTIYF
TRBV7-3	.	.	TRBJ1-1	TGTGCCAGCAGCCCACAGGAGAACACTGAAGCTTTCTTT	CASSPQENTEAFF
TRBV7-9	.	.	TRBJ2-6	TGTGCCAGCAGCCGGTCTGGGGCCAACGTCCTGACTTTC	CASSRSGANVLTF
TRBV2	.	.	TRBJ1-2	TGTGCCAGCACCCTACAGGGCTACACCTTC	CASTLQGYTF
TRBV30	.	TRBD2	TRBJ2-2	TGTGCCTTCCGACTAGCGGGGCGGGCCGGGGAGCTGTTTTTT	CAFRLAGRAGELFF
TRBV4-2	.	TRBD1	TRBJ2-3	TGTGCCAGCAGCCCGGACAGGGGCACAGATACGCAGTATTTT	CASSPDRGTDTQYF
TRBV4-3	.	.	TRBJ1-5	TGCGCCAGCAGCCAAGATAAGGGGCTTCAGCCCCAGCATTTT	CASSQDKGLQPQHF
TRBV5-1	.	TRBD2	TRBJ2-1	TGCGCCAGCAGCCCTCCTAGCGGGAGCAACAATGAGCAGTTCTTC	CASSPPSGSNNEQFF
TRBV7-2	.	.	TRBJ1-5	TGTGCCAGCAGCCCCGAGGGCAGAGTAGATCAGCCCCAGCATTTT	CASSPEGRVDQPQHF
TRBV5-6	.	.	TRBJ1-2	TGTGCCAGCAGCTTGGTCTCTTTATTCAACTATGGCTACACCTTC	CASSLVSLFNYGYTF
TRBV11-3	few	.	TRBJ2-3	TGTGCCAGCACCCAAGACTCTAGCACAGATACGCAGTATTTT	CASTQDSSTDTQYF
TRBV6-5	.	.	TRBJ2-2	TGTGCCAGCAGTCCGACAGGGAACACCGGGGAGCTGTTTTTT	CASSPTGNTGELFF
TRBV7-3	.	.	TRBJ2-1	TGTGCCAGCAGCCCACATGGGGGGTCCTACAATGAGCAGTTCTTC	CASSPHGGSYNEQFF
TRBV10-3	.	TRBD2	TRBJ2-7	TGTGCCATCGGAAGCGGGGGGTCTCCCTACGAGCAGTACTTC	CAIGSGGSPYEQYF
TRBV30	.	TRBD1	TRBJ2-5	TGTGCCTGGAGGGACAGGGGACGAGAGACCCAGTACTTC	CAWRDRGRETQYF
TRBV2	.	TRBD2	TRBJ2-5	TGTGCCAGCAGGAAAACCTTTAGCGGGAGCGAGACCCAGTACTTC	CASRKTFSGSETQYF
TRBV5-1	.	.	TRBJ1-1	TGCGCCAGCAGCTTCGAGCCCAACACTGAAGCTTTCTTT	CASSFEPNTEAFF
TRBV3-1/TRBV3-2	.	TRBD1	TRBJ1-1	TGTGCCAGCAGCCAAGCGGGGACAGGGTCGAACACTGAAGCTTTCTTT	CASSQAGTGSNTEAFF
TRBV7-3	.	TRBD2	TRBJ2-3	TGTGCCAGCAGCTTAACGGGGACTAGCGGAGATACGCAGTATTTT	CASSLTGTSGDTQYF
TRBV7-3	.	.	TRBJ1-1	TGTGCCAGCAGCTTAACGGATGCGGGGGGAACTGAAGCTTTCTTT	CASSLTDAGGTEAFF
TRBV16	.	.	TRBJ1-2	TGTGCCAGCAGCCAACTACGTCAGGGATATGGCTACACCTTC	CASSQLRQGYGYTF
TRBV9	.	.	TRBJ2-7	TGTGCCAGCAGCGTAGGTGATAGGGGACTGTCATACGAGCAGTACTTC	CASSVGDRGLSYEQYF
TRBV27	.	TRBD1	TRBJ2-2	TGTGCCAGCACATCGACAGGGCCTAACACCGGGGAGCTGTTTTTT	CASTSTGPNTGELFF
TRBV2	.	TRBD2	TRBJ2-1	TGTGCCAGCAGTGGGGATAGCGGGGGGCCCTACAATGAGCAGTTCTTC	CASSGDSGGPYNEQFF
TRBV9	.	TRBD1	TRBJ1-4	TGTGCCAGCAGCGTGGGACAGGGGAATGAAAAACTGTTTTTT	CASSVGQGNEKLFF
TRBV27	once	TRBD2	TRBJ2-7	TGTGCCAGCTCTTTACTAGCGGGGGGCGGATCCGAGCAGTACTTC	CASSLLAGGGSEQYF
TRBV7-9	few	.	TRBJ2-7	TGTGCCAGCAGTCCAACAGGCTACGAGCAGTACTTC	CASSPTGYEQYF
TRBV21-1	.	.	TRBJ2-2	TGTGCCAGCAGCAAGCTAGGGGGCGGGGAGCTGTTTTTT	CASSKLGGGELFF
TRBV30	many	TRBD1	TRBJ1-4	TGTGCCTGGAGTTCAACAGGGGGCGCGGGTGAAAAACTGTTTTTT	CAWSSTGGAGEKLFF
TRBV6-5	.	.	TRBJ2-7	TGTGCCAGCAGTTACGTACAGGGTGTGTACGAGCAGTACTTC	CASSYVQGVYEQYF
TRBV6-6	.	TRBD1	TRBJ2-3	TGTGCCAGCAGGTCCGGGACAGTCGGCACAGATACGCAGTATTTT	CASRSGTVGTDTQYF
TRBV28	.	.	TRBJ1-2	TGTGCCAGCGTCGAGACGGAGGACCAAATCAACTATGGCTACACCTTC	CASVETEDQINYGYTF
TRBV30	once	TRBD1	TRBJ2-7	TGTGCCTGGAGTGTATTGACAGGGGGCGTGGGGGAGCAGTACTTC	CAWSVLTGGVGEQYF
TRBV9	.	TRBD2	TRBJ2-5	TGTGCCAGCAGCTTTAGCGGGGAAGAGACCCAGTACTTC	CASSFSGEETQYF
TRBV5-1	.	TRBD2	TRBJ2-1	TGCGCCAGCAGCTCTAATAGCGGGAACTATAATGAGCAGTTCTTC	CASSSNSGNYNEQFF